Listed below are T cell receptor beta chains from one sample, sequenced in a study of control samples from healthy donors and cancer patients. Method: immunoSEQ multiplex PCR; TCRdb's copy keeps in-frame clones and lacks some. The data hold 75,000 to 95,000 clones, with roughly 84% observed a single time. Sequencing was carried out using PBMCs. These receptors were obtained from a man aged 65 to 85 with lung cancer. Each CDR3 is given with its conserved first and last residue. A D gene is named only where the DNA matches it firmly. Expanded clones get a size class; other rows say once, few or many, or leave the size out.

few,TRBV3-1/TRBV3-2,TRBJ1-3,-,TGTGCCAGCAGCCAAGTCGTCTCTGGAAACACCATATATTTT,CASSQVVSGNTIYF
-,TRBV5-4,TRBJ1-1,-,TGTGCCAGCAGCTTGGGGAGAGGGCAGGGGATGAACACTGAAGCTTTCTTT,CASSLGRGQGMNTEAFF
-,TRBV4-1,TRBJ2-7,TRBD1,TGCGCCAGCAGCCGCCGGACAGGGGATCAGTACGAGCAGTACTTC,CASSRRTGDQYEQYF
-,TRBV5-6,TRBJ2-3,TRBD1,TGTGCCAGCAGCTTGTTTGCAGGGGGTGATACGCAGTATTTT,CASSLFAGGDTQYF
-,TRBV4-1,TRBJ1-1,TRBD1,TGCGCCAGCAGCCAAGCCTCAGGGGGCCGCACTGAAGCTTTCTTT,CASSQASGGRTEAFF
few,TRBV6-4,TRBJ2-2,-,TGTGCCAGCAGTGACTCAGGAAAGGGCTTCGCGAACACCGGGGAGCTGTTTTTT,CASSDSGKGFANTGELFF
once,TRBV19,TRBJ2-3,TRBD1,TGTGCCAGTAGTTCGGGACAGGGGGACACAGATACGCAGTATTTT,CASSSGQGDTDTQYF
-,TRBV5-6,TRBJ2-7,-,TGTGCCAGCAGCGAGAGCGGGCCTTCCTACGAGCAGTACTTC,CASSESGPSYEQYF
-,TRBV6-6,TRBJ2-2,TRBD2,TGTGCCAGCAGTCAGGGAGGGTCCGGGGAGCTGTTTTTT,CASSQGGSGELFF
-,TRBV19,TRBJ1-4,TRBD1,TGTGCCAGTAGTACTCGACAGGGGGCCTCAACTAATGAAAAACTGTTTTTT,CASSTRQGASTNEKLFF
-,TRBV30,TRBJ1-4,-,TGTGCCTGGAGTGTAGTCGGTGAAAAACTGTTTTTT,CAWSVVGEKLFF
-,TRBV6-5,TRBJ2-7,-,TGTGCCAGCCAAAGAGACAGTAACTCCTACGAGCAGTACTTC,CASQRDSNSYEQYF
-,TRBV4-3,TRBJ2-2,-,TGCGCCAGCAGCCAAGAGGGACCCTGGAGGGGGGAGAACACCGGGGAGCTGTTTTTT,CASSQEGPWRGENTGELFF
once,TRBV30,TRBJ1-1,-,TGTGCCTGGAGACGCCCGGGAGACACTGAAGCTTTCTTT,CAWRRPGDTEAFF
-,TRBV27,TRBJ2-6,TRBD1,TGTGCCAGCCGGAGTGGGACAGGGGGCGTTGGGGCCAACGTCCTGACTTTC,CASRSGTGGVGANVLTF
-,TRBV30,TRBJ2-2,-,TGTGCCTGGAGTGTTACAGGTCTGGTCTCGGGGGAGCTGTTTTTT,CAWSVTGLVSGELFF
-,TRBV7-2,TRBJ2-3,-,TGTGCCAGCAGCTCAGGCGGGGGCACAGATACGCAGTATTTT,CASSSGGGTDTQYF
-,TRBV28,TRBJ1-4,-,TGTGCCAGCCACGGCAATGAAAAACTGTTTTTT,CASHGNEKLFF
-,TRBV4-1,TRBJ2-7,TRBD1,TGCGCCAGCAGCCTTGGACAGGGAGTTGGGTACGAGCAGTACTTC,CASSLGQGVGYEQYF
-,TRBV7-6,TRBJ2-1,TRBD1,TGTGCCAGCAGCTTAGGGCAGGGGGCCGATGAGCAGTTCTTC,CASSLGQGADEQFF
-,TRBV25-1,TRBJ1-1,-,-,CASSEWGQGASFF
few,TRBV11-2,TRBJ2-7,-,TGTGCCAGCAGCTCTCCCCCTGACAGGCGGTTTCCCTACGAGCAGTACTTC,CASSSPPDRRFPYEQYF
-,TRBV6-5,TRBJ2-1,-,TGTGCCAGCAGCCGGGACGCGACCTACAATGAGCAGTTCTTC,CASSRDATYNEQFF
-,TRBV28,TRBJ1-4,-,TGTGCCAGCAGTTTATCCTCCGGGCTGACCGAAAAACTGTTTTTT,CASSLSSGLTEKLFF
-,TRBV29-1,TRBJ1-2,-,TGCAGCGTTGATAGGGATAGGGTGTATGGCTACACCTTC,CSVDRDRVYGYTF
-,TRBV3-1/TRBV3-2,TRBJ1-3,-,TGTGCCAGCTTCGGGGACGGGCACTCTGGAAACACCATATATTTT,CASFGDGHSGNTIYF
-,TRBV5-4,TRBJ2-3,TRBD2,TGTGCCAGCAGCTTGTGGGGGAGGGACACAGATACGCAGTATTTT,CASSLWGRDTDTQYF
-,TRBV27,TRBJ2-2,TRBD2,TGTGCCAGCAGCTTTAGGACTAGAGCTAACACCGGGGAGCTGTTTTTT,CASSFRTRANTGELFF
-,TRBV6-2/TRBV6-3,TRBJ1-1,TRBD1,TGTGCCAGCAGTTTTGACAGGGGAGCTTTCTTT,CASSFDRGAFF
-,TRBV5-1,TRBJ2-5,-,TGCGCCAGCAGCTTGGTTCCCCAAGAGACCCAGTACTTC,CASSLVPQETQYF
-,TRBV7-6,TRBJ1-5,-,TGTGCCAGCAGCTTAGGTCCTAACGGGGATCAGCCCCAGCATTTT,CASSLGPNGDQPQHF
many,TRBV6-2/TRBV6-3,TRBJ1-2,-,TGTGCCAGCAGTTACGTAGGGCTGGGCTATGGCTACACCTTC,CASSYVGLGYGYTF
-,TRBV18,TRBJ2-7,-,TGTGCCAGCTCACCAAACTTGCGCCTCTACGAGCAGTACTTC,CASSPNLRLYEQYF
-,TRBV4-1,TRBJ2-1,TRBD2,TGCGCCAGCAGTCAAGTTCCGGGACTAGCGGCCAATGAGCAGTTCTTC,CASSQVPGLAANEQFF
once,TRBV9,TRBJ2-2,-,TGTGCCAGCAGCTCGAGACAGTACACCGGGGAGCTGTTTTTT,CASSSRQYTGELFF
-,TRBV27,TRBJ2-4,TRBD2,TGTGCCAGCAGTTTATTGGGGGGGAAAAACATTCAGTACTTC,CASSLLGGKNIQYF
-,TRBV5-6,TRBJ1-3,-,TGTGCCAGCAGCTTTACCACGGGACACTCTGGAAACACCATATATTTT,CASSFTTGHSGNTIYF
-,TRBV6-6,TRBJ1-1,-,TGTGCCATCCGAGGGACACTGAACACTGAAGCTTTCTTT,CAIRGTLNTEAFF
-,TRBV6-5,TRBJ2-3,-,TGTGCCAGCATTGCAGGGACGGCGTATTTT,CASIAGTAYF
-,TRBV5-6,TRBJ1-2,-,TGTGCCAGCAGCTTGGGGGGGACACTTAACTATGGCTACACCTTC,CASSLGGTLNYGYTF
-,TRBV4-1,TRBJ2-2,TRBD2,TGCGCCAGCGAACTAGCGGGGGGCACCGGGGAGCTGTTTTTT,CASELAGGTGELFF
-,TRBV7-2,TRBJ1-1,-,TGTGCCAGCAGCCGGACGGAGAACACTGAAGCTTTCTTT,CASSRTENTEAFF
-,TRBV6-5,TRBJ1-5,-,TGTGCCAGCAGGGGAGACAGGAATAGCAATCAGCCCCAGCATTTT,CASRGDRNSNQPQHF
-,TRBV11-2,TRBJ1-3,-,TGTGCCAGCAGCTTAGAGGATCTCCCCTCTGGAAACACCATATATTTT,CASSLEDLPSGNTIYF
once,TRBV18,TRBJ1-5,TRBD1,TGTGCCAGCTCACCAGTGACAGGGTCGGGCAATCAGCCCCAGCATTTT,CASSPVTGSGNQPQHF
-,TRBV7-8,TRBJ2-3,TRBD1,TGTGCCAGCAGCTCCAAAAGGGGGCTTAGCACAGATACGCAGTATTTT,CASSSKRGLSTDTQYF